The source of this T cell receptor beta chain is a study of cytomegalovirus exposure and HLA in healthy donors. The germline V gene encodes CDR1 SGHTA and CDR2 FQGTGA. Trimming removed 5 bases from V and 7 bases from J; junction bases left unmatched: 5. The CDR3 loop spans 15 amino acids. Primers included in the PCR were 60 Vbeta and 13 Jbeta primers. Using immunoSEQ multiplex PCR, the repertoire was profiled, and TCRdb retains in-frame clones only, with some absent. The data hold about 130,000 clones, with roughly 85% observed a single time. The receptor was derived from a man in his forties in good health and CMV-seronegative. Input material: PBMCs. The chain carries TRBV7-3 and TRBJ2-1; 13 positions agree with TRBD2. This CDR3 reads CASSKTSGGRNEQFF. The CDR3 nucleotides are TGTGCCAGCAGCAAGACTAGCGGGGGGAGGAATGAGCAGTTCTTC. The variable domain in full, completed from reference TRBV7-3 and TRBJ2-1, reads GAGVSQTPSNKVTEKGKYVELRCDPISGHTALYWYRQSLGQGPEFLIYFQGTGAADDSGLPNDRFFAVRPEGSVSTLKIQRTERGDSAVYLCASSKTSGGRNEQFFGPGTRLTVL.